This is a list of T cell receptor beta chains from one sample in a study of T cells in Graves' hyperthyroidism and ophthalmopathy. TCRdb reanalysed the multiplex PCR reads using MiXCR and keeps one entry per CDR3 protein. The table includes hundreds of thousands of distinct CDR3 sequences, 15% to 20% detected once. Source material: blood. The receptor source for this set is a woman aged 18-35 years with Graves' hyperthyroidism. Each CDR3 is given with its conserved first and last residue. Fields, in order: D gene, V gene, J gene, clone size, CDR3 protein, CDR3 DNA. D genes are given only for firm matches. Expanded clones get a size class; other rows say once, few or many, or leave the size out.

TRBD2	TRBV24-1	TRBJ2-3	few	CATSDVGLAGALDTQYF	TGTGCCACCAGTGACGTAGGACTAGCGGGGGCCTTAGATACGCAGTATTTT
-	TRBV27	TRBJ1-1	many	CASRPPGLNTEAFF	TGTGCCAGCCGACCTCCAGGCCTGAACACTGAAGCTTTCTTT
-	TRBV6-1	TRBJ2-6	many	CASSTDSSGANVLTF	TGTGCCAGCAGCACCGACAGCTCTGGGGCCAACGTCCTGACTTTC
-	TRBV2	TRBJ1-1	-	CASSGSLATEAFF	TGTGCCAGCAGTGGATCCTTGGCAACTGAAGCTTTCTTT
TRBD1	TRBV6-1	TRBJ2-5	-	CASPPKWRTGGKETQYF	TGTGCCAGCCCCCCCAAGTGGCGGACAGGGGGCAAGGAGACCCAGTACTTC
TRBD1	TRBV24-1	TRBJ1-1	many	CATSDRNRDRHEAFF	TGTGCCACCAGTGATCGCAACCGGGACAGGCATGAAGCTTTCTTT
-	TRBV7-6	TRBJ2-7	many	CASSPRDGYYEQYF	TGTGCCAGCAGCCCCCGGGACGGCTACTACGAGCAGTACTTC
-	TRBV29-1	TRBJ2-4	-	CSVDELLAKNIKYF	TGCAGCGTCGATGAATTGCTAGCCAAAAACATTAAGTACTTC
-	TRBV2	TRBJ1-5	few	CASSGQGRNQPQHF	TGTGCCAGCAGTGGGCAGGGACGCAATCAGCCCCAGCATTTT
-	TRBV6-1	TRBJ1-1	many	CASRGTSEAFF	TGTGCCAGCAGAGGGACATCTGAAGCTTTCTTT
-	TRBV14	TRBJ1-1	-	CASSPSMSTEAFF	TGTGCCAGCAGCCCATCCATGAGCACTGAAGCTTTCTTT
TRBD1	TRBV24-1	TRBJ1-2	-	CATSDLDRGHGYTF	TGTGCCACCAGTGATCTAGACAGGGGACATGGCTACACCTTC
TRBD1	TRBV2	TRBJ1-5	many	CASWKDRGGPQHF	TGTGCCAGCTGGAAGGACAGGGGAGGGCCCCAGCATTTT
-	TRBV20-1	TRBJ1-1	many	CSARGGEGTEAFF	TGCAGTGCTAGAGGTGGGGAGGGCACTGAAGCTTTCTTT
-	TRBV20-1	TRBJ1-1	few	CSAKGKALVIPEAFF	TGCAGTGCTAAAGGAAAGGCATTGGTGATTCCTGAAGCTTTCTTT
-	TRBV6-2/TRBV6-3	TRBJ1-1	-	CASSYGLGNTEAFF	TGTGCCAGCAGTTACGGCCTGGGTAACACTGAAGCTTTCTTT
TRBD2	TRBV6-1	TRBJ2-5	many	CASSEFRRGGRLEETQYF	TGTGCCAGCAGTGAATTTCGGCGGGGGGGCCGGTTAGAAGAGACCCAGTACTTC